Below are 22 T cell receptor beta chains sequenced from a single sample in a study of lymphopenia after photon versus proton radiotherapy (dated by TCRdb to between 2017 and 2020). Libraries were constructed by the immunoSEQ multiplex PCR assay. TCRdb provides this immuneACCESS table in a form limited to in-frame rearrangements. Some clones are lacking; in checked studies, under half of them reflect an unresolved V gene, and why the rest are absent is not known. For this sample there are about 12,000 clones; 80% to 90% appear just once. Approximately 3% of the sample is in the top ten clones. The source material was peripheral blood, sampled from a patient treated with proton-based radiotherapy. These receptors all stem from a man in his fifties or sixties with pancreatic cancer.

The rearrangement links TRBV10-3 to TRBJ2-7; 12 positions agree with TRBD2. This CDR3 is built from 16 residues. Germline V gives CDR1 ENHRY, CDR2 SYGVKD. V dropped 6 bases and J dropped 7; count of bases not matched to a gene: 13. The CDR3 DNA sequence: TGTGCCATCAGGGGGGGACTAGCGGGCCGCCTGACGGAGCAGTACTTC. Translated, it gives CAIRGGLAGRLTEQYF.

DNA for the CDR3: TGCAGCGTTGAGATGGGAGGGCTCTCTGGTAGCACAGATACGCAGTATTTT. Protein: CSVEMGGLSGSTDTQYF. The chain is built from TRBV29-1 and TRBJ2-3, with 7 bases aligning to TRBD2. The CDR3 covers 17 residues. The trim removed 3 bases at V and 0 bases at J, leaving 12 bases unmatched. CDR1 is SQVTM and CDR2 is ANQGSEA in the germline V gene.

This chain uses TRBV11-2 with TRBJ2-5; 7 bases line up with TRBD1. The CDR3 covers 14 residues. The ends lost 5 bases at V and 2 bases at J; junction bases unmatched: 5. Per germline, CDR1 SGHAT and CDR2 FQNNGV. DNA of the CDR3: TGTGCCAGCAGCCGGGACAGAAATCAAGAGACCCAGTACTTC. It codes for CASSRDRNQETQYF.

In DNA form, the CDR3 reads TGTGCCAGCAGTTACGCTGGCGCAGGTTGGGTCGAGCAGTACTTC. It specifies CASSYAGAGWVEQYF. The chain links TRBV6-5 to TRBJ2-7; D uncertain. This CDR3 comprises 15 residues. Germline V gene data show CDR1 as MNHEY and CDR2 as SVGAGI. With 2 bases removed from V and 6 bases from J, the gap between germline ends came to 17 bases.

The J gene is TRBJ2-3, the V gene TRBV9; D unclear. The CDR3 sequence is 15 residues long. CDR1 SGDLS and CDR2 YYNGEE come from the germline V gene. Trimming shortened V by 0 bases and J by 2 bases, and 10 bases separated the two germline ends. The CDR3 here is CASSVAGAPTDTQYF. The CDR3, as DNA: TGTGCCAGCAGCGTAGCGGGCGCCCCCACAGATACGCAGTATTTT.

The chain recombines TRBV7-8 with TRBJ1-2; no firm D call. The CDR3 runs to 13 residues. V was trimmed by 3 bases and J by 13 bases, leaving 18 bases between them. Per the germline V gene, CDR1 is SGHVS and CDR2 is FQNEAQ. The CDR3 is CASSFGRTASGTF. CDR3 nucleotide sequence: TGTGCCAGCAGCTTCGGGCGGACTGCTTCGGGCACCTTC.

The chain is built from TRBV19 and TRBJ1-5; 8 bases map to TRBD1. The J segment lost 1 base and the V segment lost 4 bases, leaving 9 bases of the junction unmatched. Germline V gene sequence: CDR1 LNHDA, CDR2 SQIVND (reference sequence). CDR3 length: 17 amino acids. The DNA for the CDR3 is TGTGCCAGTAGTACCGGACAGGGAAGACGGAGCAATCAGCCCCAGCATTTT. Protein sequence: CASSTGQGRRSNQPQHF.

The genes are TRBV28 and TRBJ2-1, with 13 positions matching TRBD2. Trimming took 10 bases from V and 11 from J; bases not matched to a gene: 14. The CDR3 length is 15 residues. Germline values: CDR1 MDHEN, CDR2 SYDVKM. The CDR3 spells CATKVRGLAGAKQFF. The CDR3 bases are TGTGCCACCAAAGTTCGCGGACTAGCGGGAGCAAAGCAGTTCTTC.

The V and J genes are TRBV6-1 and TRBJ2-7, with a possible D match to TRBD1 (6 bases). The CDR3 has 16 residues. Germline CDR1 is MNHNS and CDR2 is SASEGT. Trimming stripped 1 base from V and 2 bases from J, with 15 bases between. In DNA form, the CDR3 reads TGTGCCAGCAGTGAAGTCCCCAGGGGATTCACCTACGAGCAGTACTTC. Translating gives CASSEVPRGFTYEQYF.

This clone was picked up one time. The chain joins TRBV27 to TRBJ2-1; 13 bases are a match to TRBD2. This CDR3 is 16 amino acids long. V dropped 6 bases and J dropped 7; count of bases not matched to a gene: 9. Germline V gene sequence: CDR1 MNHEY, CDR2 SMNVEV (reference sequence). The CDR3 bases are TGTGCCAGCAGAGAGGGACTAGCGGGACTCCAAAATGAGCAGTTCTTC. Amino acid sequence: CASREGLAGLQNEQFF.

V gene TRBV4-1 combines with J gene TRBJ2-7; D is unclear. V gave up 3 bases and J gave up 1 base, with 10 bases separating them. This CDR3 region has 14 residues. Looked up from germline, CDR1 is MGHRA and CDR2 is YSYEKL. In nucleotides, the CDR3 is TGCGCCAGCAGCCAGACATCCTTTTCCTACGAGCAGTACTTC. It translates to CASSQTSFSYEQYF.

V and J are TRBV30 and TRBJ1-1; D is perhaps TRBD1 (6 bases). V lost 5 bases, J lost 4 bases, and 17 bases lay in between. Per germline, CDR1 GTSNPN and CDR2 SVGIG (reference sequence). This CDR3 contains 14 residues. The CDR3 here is CAWVPPGASTEAFF. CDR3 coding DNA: TGTGCCTGGGTGCCCCCAGGGGCAAGCACTGAAGCTTTCTTT.

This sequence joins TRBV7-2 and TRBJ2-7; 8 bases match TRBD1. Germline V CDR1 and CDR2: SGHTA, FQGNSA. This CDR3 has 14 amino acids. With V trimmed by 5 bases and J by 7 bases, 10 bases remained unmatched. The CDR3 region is CASSIGTGLSEQYF. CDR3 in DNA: TGTGCCAGCAGCATTGGGACAGGCCTGAGTGAGCAGTACTTC. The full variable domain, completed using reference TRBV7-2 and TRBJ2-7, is GAGVSQSPSNKVTEKGKDVELRCDPISGHTALYWYRQSLGQGLEFLIYFQGNSAPDKSGLPSDRFSAERTGGSVSTLTIQRTQQEDSAVYLCASSIGTGLSEQYFGPGTRLTVT.

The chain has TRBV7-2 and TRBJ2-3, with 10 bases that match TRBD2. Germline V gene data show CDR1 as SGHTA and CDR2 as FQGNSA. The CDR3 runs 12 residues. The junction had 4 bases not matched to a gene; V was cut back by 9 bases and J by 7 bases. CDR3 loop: CASSGRSNTQYF. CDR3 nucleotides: TGTGCCAGTAGCGGGAGGTCAAATACGCAGTATTTT. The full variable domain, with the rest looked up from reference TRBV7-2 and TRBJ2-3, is GAGVSQSPSNKVTEKGKDVELRCDPISGHTALYWYRQSLGQGLEFLIYFQGNSAPDKSGLPSDRFSAERTGGSVSTLTIQRTQQEDSAVYLCASSGRSNTQYFGPGTRLTVL.

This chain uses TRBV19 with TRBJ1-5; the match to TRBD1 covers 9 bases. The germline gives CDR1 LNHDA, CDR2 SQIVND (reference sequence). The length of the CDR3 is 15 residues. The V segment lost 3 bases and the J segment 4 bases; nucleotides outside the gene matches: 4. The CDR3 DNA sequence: TGTGCCAGTAGTATCAAGGGGACAGGGAATCAGCCCCAGCATTTT. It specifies CASSIKGTGNQPQHF.

This CDR3 is CASSKGPKNTEAFF. In DNA, the CDR3 is TGTGCCAGCAGCAAGGGACCGAAGAACACTGAAGCTTTCTTT. The genes are TRBV7-2 and TRBJ1-1; tentative D call: TRBD1 (5 bases). Germline CDR1 reads SGHTA; CDR2 reads FQGNSA. There are 14 residues in the CDR3. V shed 5 bases and J shed 1 base, with 11 bases lying between them.

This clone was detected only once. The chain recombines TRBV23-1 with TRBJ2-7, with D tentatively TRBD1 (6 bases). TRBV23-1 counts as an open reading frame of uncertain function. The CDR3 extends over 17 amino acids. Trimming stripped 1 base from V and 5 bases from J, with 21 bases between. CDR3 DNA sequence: TGCGCCAGCAGTCAATTTCCTAAGGGGACACGAAGGGACGAGCAGTACTTC. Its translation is CASSQFPKGTRRDEQYF.

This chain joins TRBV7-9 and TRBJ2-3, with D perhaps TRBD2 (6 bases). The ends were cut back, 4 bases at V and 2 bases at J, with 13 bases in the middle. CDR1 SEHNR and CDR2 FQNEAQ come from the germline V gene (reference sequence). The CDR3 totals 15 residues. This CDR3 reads CASSSPGLYTDTQYF. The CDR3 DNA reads TGTGCCAGCAGCTCCCCGGGACTCTACACAGATACGCAGTATTTT.

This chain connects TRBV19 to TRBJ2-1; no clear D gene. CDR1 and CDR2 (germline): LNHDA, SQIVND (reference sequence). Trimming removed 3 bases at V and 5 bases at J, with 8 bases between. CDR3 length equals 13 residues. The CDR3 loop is CASSMRSDNEQFF. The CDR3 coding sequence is TGTGCCAGTAGTATGCGCAGCGACAATGAGCAGTTCTTC.

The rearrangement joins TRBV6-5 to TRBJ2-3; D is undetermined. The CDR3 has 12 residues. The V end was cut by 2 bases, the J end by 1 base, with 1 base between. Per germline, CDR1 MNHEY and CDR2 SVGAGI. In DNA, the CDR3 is TGTGCCAGCAGTTACGGCACAGATACGCAGTATTTT. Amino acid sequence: CASSYGTDTQYF.

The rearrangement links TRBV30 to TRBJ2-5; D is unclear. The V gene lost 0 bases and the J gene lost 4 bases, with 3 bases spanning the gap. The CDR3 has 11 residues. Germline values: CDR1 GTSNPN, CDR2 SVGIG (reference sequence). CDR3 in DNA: TGTGCCTGGAGTGTGTCAGAGACCCAGTACTTC. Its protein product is CAWSVSETQYF.

As DNA, the CDR3 is TGCAGCGTTGAAGAGCAACGGGACGGAGGTATACGGAGGCAGTTCTTC. Protein sequence: CSVEEQRDGGIRRQFF. The chain recombines TRBV29-1 with TRBJ2-1; tentatively, D is TRBD1 or TRBD2 (5 bases each). The CDR3 has 16 residues. Germline CDR1 reads SQVTM; CDR2 reads ANQGSEA. Trimming pared 0 bases from V and 12 bases from J, leaving 24 bases between.